These 21 T cell receptor beta chains share one sample of origin, sequenced in a study of cytomegalovirus exposure and HLA in healthy donors. Clones were sequenced by immunoSEQ multiplex PCR, and TCRdb holds only the in-frame ones, with some missing. The repertoire holds about 360,000 clones, 80% to 90% seen once, with 0.8% to 0.85% in the top ten. The material sequenced was PBMCs. The receptor source for this set is a woman aged 18-29 years in good health and CMV-seronegative.

This chain uses TRBV2 with TRBJ2-7; TRBD2 matches at 7 bases. The length of the CDR3 is 13 residues. Germline V gives CDR1 SNHLY, CDR2 FYNNEI. The junction had 5 bases not matched to a gene; V was cut back by 7 bases and J by 2 bases. CDR3 residues: CASKTSSTYEQYF. DNA for the CDR3: TGTGCCAGCAAGACTAGCAGTACCTACGAGCAGTACTTC.

This clone has just one count. The chain is built from TRBV5-4 and TRBJ1-2; possibly TRBD1 for D (5 bases). V lost 0 bases to trimming and J lost 2 bases, with 11 bases between them. The CDR3 sequence is 15 residues long. Germline CDR1 and CDR2: SGHNT and YYREEE (reference sequence). CDR3 in DNA: TGTGCCAGCAGCTTGGACCCAGGGTCAAACTATGGCTACACCTTC. Encoded protein: CASSLDPGSNYGYTF.

V gene TRBV6-5 combines with J gene TRBJ2-7; 9 bases match TRBD1. Germline loops: CDR1 MNHEY, CDR2 SVGAGI. Losses at the gene ends were 7 bases for V and 4 bases for J; bases not matched to a gene: 8. CDR3 length: 14 residues. CDR3 residues: CASNRQGVPYEQYF. In nucleotides, the CDR3 is TGTGCCAGCAATCGACAGGGGGTGCCGTACGAGCAGTACTTC.

V and J are TRBV2 and TRBJ2-3; D is unresolved. Germline CDR1 is SNHLY and CDR2 is FYNNEI. CDR3 size: 15 residues. V was shortened by 4 bases and J by 1 base, with 12 bases between the two germline ends. CDR3 coding DNA: TGTGCCAGCAGTGCGAGCCTCTCCCGCACAGATACGCAGTATTTT. Translating gives CASSASLSRTDTQYF.

The J gene is TRBJ2-7, the V gene TRBV9; 8 bases are shared with TRBD2. The junction had 4 bases not matched to a gene; V was cut back by 2 bases and J by 3 bases. The CDR3 is made up of 14 amino acids. The germline gives CDR1 SGDLS, CDR2 YYNGEE. DNA for the CDR3: TGTGCCAGCAGCGTTAGCGGGGTTGGCTACGAGCAGTACTTC. It codes for CASSVSGVGYEQYF.

This chain connects TRBV4-1 to TRBJ2-5; D gene uncertain. The V gene lost 5 bases and the J gene lost 5 bases, with 6 bases spanning the gap. Germline V lookup: CDR1 MGHRA, CDR2 YSYEKL. There are 11 residues in the CDR3. The CDR3, as DNA: TGCGCCAGCAGCGCCCGGGAGACCCAGTACTTC. It specifies CASSARETQYF.

The chain recombines TRBV27 with TRBJ2-5, with D possibly matching TRBD1 (6 bases). The CDR3 contains 16 residues. Germline V gives CDR1 MNHEY, CDR2 SMNVEV (reference sequence). V was cut by 0 bases and J by 4 bases, with 15 bases left in between. CDR3: CASSLSHREIGETQYF. DNA of the CDR3: TGTGCCAGCAGTTTATCGCACAGGGAAATAGGAGAGACCCAGTACTTC.

CDR3 DNA: TGTGCCTGGAGTTCGACTCGTAATACGCAGTATTTT. Translation: CAWSSTRNTQYF. The chain is built from TRBV30 and TRBJ2-3; no definite D call. The length of the CDR3 is 12 residues. The V gene lost 2 bases and the J gene lost 7 bases, with 10 bases spanning the gap. Looked up from germline, CDR1 is GTSNPN and CDR2 is SVGIG (reference sequence).

This chain uses TRBV5-8 with TRBJ1-5, with D perhaps matching TRBD1 (6 bases). Trimming shortened V by 4 bases and J by 5 bases, and 19 bases separated the two germline ends. From germline, CDR1 is SGHTS and CDR2 YDEGEE. The CDR3 spans 16 residues. CDR3 in amino acids: CASSRPGGGRDQPQHF. The CDR3 bases are TGTGCCAGCAGCCGCCCGGGAGGGGGAAGGGATCAGCCCCAGCATTTT.

The chain is built from TRBV2 and TRBJ2-7; 12 nucleotides line up with TRBD2. The CDR3 covers 15 residues. The germline CDR1 and CDR2 sequences are SNHLY and FYNNEI. V lost 2 bases, J lost 4 bases, and 3 bases stayed unmatched. The CDR3 nucleotides read TGTGCCAGCAGTGAACGACTAGCGGGAGTATACGAGCAGTACTTC. This translates into CASSERLAGVYEQYF.

Of note for this clone: Different DNA sequences within this sample yield the same CDR3. The rearrangement joins TRBV4-1 to TRBJ2-7; no definite D call. Germline values: CDR1 MGHRA, CDR2 YSYEKL. With 0 bases removed from V and 0 bases from J, the gap between germline ends came to 9 bases. CDR3 length: 15 amino acids. The CDR3 sequence: CASSQEPGSSYEQYF. The CDR3 coding sequence is TGCGCCAGCAGCCAAGAACCAGGTAGCTCCTACGAGCAGTACTTC.

The genes are TRBV28 and TRBJ2-1; 7 nucleotides line up with TRBD2. J lost 3 bases, V lost 3 bases, and 5 bases had no gene match. CDR3 length: 15 amino acids. Looked up from germline, CDR1 is MDHEN and CDR2 is SYDVKM. In DNA form, the CDR3 reads TGTGCCAGCAGTTTGGAACTAGCGATCTACAATGAGCAGTTCTTC. Translated: CASSLELAIYNEQFF.

This chain's CDR3 is CASSQEAGGRETQYF. CDR3 nucleotides: TGCGCCAGCAGCCAAGAGGCGGGGGGGAGAGAGACCCAGTACTTC. V usage is TRBV4-1 and J usage is TRBJ2-5, with TRBD2 matching 9 bases. Germline V CDR1 and CDR2: MGHRA, YSYEKL. The junction had 3 bases not matched to a gene; V was cut back by 0 bases and J by 4 bases. The CDR3 length is 15 residues.

This chain links TRBV4-1 with TRBJ1-3; 8 bases fit TRBD2. The DNA end is a closer match to TRBJ2-2, so the J assignment may be wrong. This CDR3 is built from 16 residues. Germline lookup yields CDR1 MGHRA and CDR2 YSYEKL. The CDR3 DNA reads TGCGCCAGCAGGCTTACCGGGACTAGTGGCGCCGGGGAGCTGTTTTTT. Its translation is CASRLTGTSGAGELFF.

A remark on this clone: The same CDR3 is also encoded by other DNA sequences in this sample. This chain uses TRBV5-1 with TRBJ2-1; TRBD1 matches 9 bases. CDR3 length equals 14 residues. Germline lookup yields CDR1 SGHRS and CDR2 YFSETQ. V lost 0 bases to trimming and J lost 7 bases; unmatched junction nucleotides: 2. The CDR3, as DNA: TGCGCCAGCAGCTTGGGACAGGGGGGGAATGAGCAGTTCTTC. Its translation is CASSLGQGGNEQFF.

V gene TRBV2 combines with J gene TRBJ2-7; TRBD1 agrees at 8 bases. The CDR3 is 13 amino acids. V was pared by 4 bases and J by 4 bases, with 3 bases of the junction left unmatched. Germline lookup yields CDR1 SNHLY and CDR2 FYNNEI. This CDR3 reads CASSVDREYEQYF. Here the CDR3 DNA reads TGTGCCAGCAGTGTGGACAGGGAATACGAGCAGTACTTC.

The V and J genes are TRBV5-1 and TRBJ1-2; tentatively, D is TRBD1 (6 bases). CDR3 length: 15 residues. V was pared by 5 bases and J by 3 bases, with 17 bases between. Germline V CDR1 and CDR2: SGHRS, YFSETQ. The CDR3 bases are TGCGCCAGCAGTCCACGACCCCGGACAGACTATGGCTACACCTTC. Its translation: CASSPRPRTDYGYTF. Together with reference TRBV5-1 and TRBJ1-2, the CDR3 gives the full variable domain: KAGVTQTPRYLIKTRGQQVTLSCSPISGHRSVSWYQQTPGQGLQFLFEYFSETQRNKGNFPGRFSGRQFSNSRSEMNVSTLELGDSALYLCASSPRPRTDYGYTFGSGTRLTVV.

The gene calls are TRBV4-1 and TRBJ2-7; TRBD2 matches at 12 bases. The CDR3 consists of 17 residues. V was pared by 3 bases and J by 0 bases, with 6 bases of the junction left unmatched. Germline CDR1 and CDR2: MGHRA and YSYEKL. CDR3 region: CASSHDQLAGGSYEQYF. CDR3 bases: TGCGCCAGCAGCCATGACCAACTAGCGGGAGGCTCCTACGAGCAGTACTTC.

The V gene is TRBV16, the J gene TRBJ2-1, with 9 bases that match TRBD1. Unmatched junction bases numbered 5, after V lost 4 bases and J lost 7 bases. The CDR3 is made up of 14 amino acids. From germline, CDR1 is KGHSY and CDR2 FQNENV. The DNA of the CDR3 is TGTGCCAGCAGCCTCACCGGGACAGGGAATGAGCAGTTCTTC. It codes for CASSLTGTGNEQFF.

The chain employs TRBV9 and TRBJ2-7; 8 positions match TRBD1. CDR3 length: 14 amino acids. Germline V lookup: CDR1 SGDLS, CDR2 YYNGEE. The V segment lost 3 bases and the J segment 3 bases; nucleotides outside the gene matches: 5. CDR3 region: CASSAGQGLYEQYF. CDR3 DNA: TGTGCCAGCAGCGCTGGACAGGGACTCTACGAGCAGTACTTC. Together with reference TRBV9 and TRBJ2-7, the CDR3 gives the full variable domain: DSGVTQTPKHLITATGQRVTLRCSPRSGDLSVYWYQQSLDQGLQFLIQYYNGEERAKGNILERFSAQQFPDLHSELNLSSLELGDSALYFCASSAGQGLYEQYFGPGTRLTVT.

The rearrangement joins TRBV28 to TRBJ1-2, with a weak D call TRBD1 (6 bases). Trimming took 5 bases from V and 7 from J, leaving 11 bases between them. Germline CDR1 MDHEN, CDR2 SYDVKM. The CDR3 extends over 12 amino acids. The CDR3 spells CASSPPTGGYTF. CDR3 in DNA: TGTGCCAGCAGTCCCCCGACAGGTGGCTACACCTTC.